The 10 T cell receptor beta chains given below trace back to one sample, sequenced in a study of blood T cell repertoires in COVID-19. Measured with immunoSEQ multiplex PCR; TCRdb has only the in-frame clones, and not every one. The table shows approximately 80,000 clones, with 88% occurring only once. Sequencing was performed on peripheral blood. Every receptor here comes from a human donor in a cohort sampled during active COVID-19.

This clone has a handful of counts. This chain links TRBV7-9 with TRBJ1-6; no definite D call. V gave up 5 bases and J gave up 9 bases, with 20 bases separating them. The CDR3 has 16 amino acids. The germline V gene has CDR1 SEHNR and CDR2 FQNEAQ (reference sequence). CDR3 nucleotide sequence: TGTGCCAGCAGCGTTTTGCTAAACAGCATTATTTCACCCCTCCACTTT. Translated, it gives CASSVLLNSIISPLHF.

The chain recombines TRBV6-5 with TRBJ2-5; TRBD2 agrees at 7 bases. CDR3 length equals 13 residues. Germline V gives CDR1 MNHEY, CDR2 SVGAGI. V trimming: 6 bases; J trimming: 8 bases; junction bases outside the gene matches: 9. The CDR3, as DNA: TGTGCCAGCAGGACTGCCAGCGGGGCAACCCAGTACTTC. Its protein is CASRTASGATQYF.

The chain is built from TRBV5-1 and TRBJ2-7; 8 bases align to TRBD1. There are 15 residues in the CDR3. V lost 2 bases to trimming and J lost 5 bases; unmatched junction nucleotides: 9. CDR1 is SGHRS and CDR2 is YFSETQ in the germline V gene. The CDR3 loop reads CASSLGQGAYDEQYF. The CDR3 DNA reads as TGCGCCAGCAGCTTAGGACAGGGAGCCTACGACGAGCAGTACTTC.

V and J are TRBV19 and TRBJ2-7; TRBD1 aligns across 7 bases. V gave up 3 bases and J gave up 2 bases; unmatched junction bases: 7. Per the germline V gene, CDR1 is LNHDA and CDR2 is SQIVND (reference sequence). This CDR3 spans 15 amino acids. This chain's CDR3 is CASSILGTATYEQYF. As DNA, the CDR3 is TGTGCCAGTAGTATCCTCGGGACAGCCACCTACGAGCAGTACTTC.

This chain uses TRBV4-1 with TRBJ2-1; 7 bases match TRBD2. Germline values: CDR1 MGHRA, CDR2 YSYEKL. The CDR3 totals 15 residues. The ends lost 7 bases at V and 4 bases at J; junction bases unmatched: 10. The CDR3 loop reads CASNRSGTKYNEQFF. The CDR3 DNA is TGCGCCAGCAACCGAAGCGGGACCAAATACAATGAGCAGTTCTTC.

The chain is built from TRBV19 and TRBJ1-1, with 7 bases lining up with TRBD1. V shed 4 bases and J 1 base; nucleotides not matched to a gene: 3. The CDR3 has 14 residues. Germline V CDR1 and CDR2: LNHDA, SQIVND (reference sequence). This CDR3 reads CASSTDRANTEAFF. Here the CDR3 DNA reads TGTGCCAGTAGTACAGACAGGGCGAACACTGAAGCTTTCTTT.

This rearrangement joins TRBV6-5 to TRBJ2-1, with 13 bases lining up with TRBD2. From germline, CDR1 is MNHEY and CDR2 SVGAGI. Unmatched junction bases numbered 1, after V lost 6 bases and J lost 2 bases. The CDR3 has 15 amino acids. CDR3 sequence reads: CASRTSGGAYNEQFF. CDR3 nucleotide sequence: TGTGCCAGCAGAACTAGCGGGGGGGCCTACAATGAGCAGTTCTTC.

This chain uses TRBV28 with TRBJ1-6; D gene uncertain. V lost 7 bases and J lost 0, with 10 bases in between. CDR3 length: 15 residues. The germline CDR1 and CDR2 sequences are MDHEN and SYDVKM. DNA of the CDR3: TGTGCCAGCACCGTTGGCAGCTCCTATAATTCACCCCTCCACTTT. Translation gives CASTVGSSYNSPLHF. The full variable domain, completed using reference TRBV28 and TRBJ1-6, is DVKVTQSSRYLVKRTGEKVFLECVQDMDHENMFWYRQDPGLGLRLIYFSYDVKMKEKGDIPEGYSVSREKKERFSLILESASTNQTSMYLCASTVGSSYNSPLHFGNGTRLTVT.

V and J are TRBV20-1 and TRBJ2-7; D call uncertain. Germline-derived CDR1 and CDR2 are DFQATT and SNEGSKA (reference sequence). Trimming cost V 3 bases and J 1 base, with 7 bases left between them. The CDR3 runs to 12 residues. The CDR3 spells CSASGLSYEQYF. CDR3 nucleotide sequence: TGCAGTGCTAGTGGGCTTTCCTACGAGCAGTACTTC.

The chain carries TRBV18 and TRBJ2-2; 8 nucleotides line up with TRBD2. Per the germline V gene, CDR1 is KGHSH and CDR2 is LQKENI. V lost 2 bases, J lost 1 base, and 6 bases stayed unmatched. This CDR3 spans 17 amino acids. The CDR3 here is CASSPYGAGGNTGELFF. The CDR3 DNA is TGTGCCAGCTCACCATATGGCGCGGGAGGGAACACCGGGGAGCTGTTTTTT.